This entry describes one T cell receptor (beta chain). The antigen remains unidentified. This sample was included in a study of cytomegalovirus exposure and HLA in healthy donors. PCR involved 60 Vbeta and 13 Jbeta primers. Sequenced by immunoSEQ multiplex PCR; TCRdb stores in-frame clones only, minus some. The sample lists over 150,000 clones, around 75% seen once, with about 2.9% in the top ten. The CDR3 sequence is 15 residues long. Germline CDR1 is MNHEY and CDR2 is SVGAGI. J gave up 2 bases and V 2 bases, and 6 bases lay outside the gene matches. Study results and limitations: Clonal expansion, a later analysis showed, was greater in HLA-associated TCR beta chains than in equally common others. Presence/absence analyses assumed roughly uniform sequencing depth across donors, which may not hold. Cytomegalovirus-associated status was assigned to about 180 TCR beta chains.

Specimen: PBMCs. The chain joins TRBV6-5 to TRBJ2-7, with TRBD1 matching 7 bases. The receptor comes from a male donor in good health and CMV-seronegative. In nucleotides, the CDR3 is TGTGCCAGCAGTTACCAAACCGGGACAGCCTACGAGCAGTACTTC. Translated, it gives CASSYQTGTAYEQYF.